This TCR beta chain was retrieved from a study of T-cell reconstitution after alpha-beta-depleted transplantation in children. This clonotype was observed a few times. V lost 3 bases to trimming and J lost 8 bases, with 16 bases between them. Germline V gene lookup returns CDR1 DFQATT and CDR2 SNEGSKA (reference sequence). The CDR3 extends over 14 amino acids. Molecular barcoding with unique molecular identifiers was used for the TCRbeta library. TCRdb re-analysed the PCR reads in MiXCR, keeping a single row per CDR3 protein. Among hundreds of thousands of distinct CDR3 sequences listed, approximately 15% were seen once.

The chain carries TRBV20-1 and TRBJ2-2; D may be TRBD2 (5 bases). This sequence was found in a male patient aged 2-10 years who had a stem cell transplant for acute lymphoblastic leukemia, so the T cells may come from the graft donor. The starting material was PBMCs, mostly from graft donor cells, obtained 360 days after TCRalphabeta/CD19-depleted stem cell transplant. The DNA of the CDR3 is TGCAGTGCTAGGGATACGCAGGAGGCAGGGGAGCTGTTTTTT. This gives the protein CSARDTQEAGELFF.